This TCR beta chain was sequenced in a study of PD-1 blockade in classical Hodgkin lymphoma. Regarding time point: newly diagnosed, previously untreated cHL patient sample. General study findings and limits: Prior therapy or disease activity may underlie the repertoire differences, whose causes remain undefined. Relapsed/refractory patients reportedly had lower baseline diversity than newly diagnosed patients.

Method: immunoSEQ multiplex PCR; TCRdb's copy keeps in-frame clones and lacks some. The repertoire has about 20,000 clones, around 90% of them found once; the top ten carry 6.9%. A remark on this clone: The target antigen is unknown.

After removal of 4 bases from V and 8 bases from J, the junction contained 10 bases not matched to a gene. The CDR3 is made up of 16 amino acids. Germline V gene data show CDR1 as MGHDK and CDR2 as SYGVNS. The sample consisted of peripheral blood mononuclear cells (PBMCs). The TCR was taken from a human donor with classical Hodgkin lymphoma. This rearrangement joins TRBV25-1 to TRBJ2-1, with 11 bases that match TRBD2. For the CDR3, the DNA is TGTGCCAGCAGTGGGGACCATAGCGGGAGGGGGGATGAGCAGTTCTTC. Translating gives CASSGDHSGRGDEQFF.